The T cell receptor beta chain described here comes from a study of T cells in Graves' hyperthyroidism and ophthalmopathy. The investigators amplified TCR beta CDR3 regions from RNA transcripts. An initial round of RT-PCR targeting the TCR CDR3 relied on the HTBI primer set. TCRdb re-analysed the multiplex PCR reads in MiXCR, keeping a single row per CDR3 protein. The sample has around 700,000 distinct CDR3 sequences; roughly a sixth are singletons. Only a few counts were recorded for this clonotype. Its cognate antigen is unknown. Newly diagnosed patients aged 18 to 65 had hyperthyroidism of under 2 months' duration. Fresh 10 ml peripheral blood yielded PBMCs. Study observations and caveats: The majority of expanded thyroid clonotypes above 0.001 also appeared in blood. Before onset, by a median of approximately 5.9 months, the model predicted ophthalmopathy.

This TCR was recovered from a woman aged 45-65 years with Graves' hyperthyroidism that later progressed to Graves' ophthalmopathy. Material for sequencing was blood.

The CDR3 region is CASSRRSGVSTNEKLFF. The CDR3 DNA reads TGTGCCAGCAGTCGTCGGTCAGGAGTGTCGACTAATGAAAAACTGTTTTTT. The chain combines TRBV3-1 with TRBJ1-4, with no clear D. The CDR3 spans 17 residues. In germline, CDR1 is LGHDT, CDR2 YNNKEL (reference sequence). Trimming took 6 bases from V and 2 from J, leaving 19 bases between them.